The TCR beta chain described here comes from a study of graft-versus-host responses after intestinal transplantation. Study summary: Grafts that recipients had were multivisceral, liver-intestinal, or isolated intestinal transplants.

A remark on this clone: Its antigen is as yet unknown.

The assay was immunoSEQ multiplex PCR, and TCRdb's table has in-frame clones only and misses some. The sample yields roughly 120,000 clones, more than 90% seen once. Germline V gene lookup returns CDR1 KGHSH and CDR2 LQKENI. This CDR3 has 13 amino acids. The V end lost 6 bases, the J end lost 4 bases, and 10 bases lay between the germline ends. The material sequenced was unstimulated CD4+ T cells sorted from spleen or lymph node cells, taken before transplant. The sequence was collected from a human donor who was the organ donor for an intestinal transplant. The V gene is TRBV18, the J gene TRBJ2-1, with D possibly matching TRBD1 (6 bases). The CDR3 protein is CASSSTGYNEQFF. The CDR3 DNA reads TGTGCCAGCTCGTCGACAGGTTACAATGAGCAGTTCTTC.